A single sample is the source of the 18 T cell receptor beta chains below, sequenced in a study of cytomegalovirus exposure and HLA in healthy donors (dated by TCRdb to about 2017). The library was obtained by the immunoSEQ multiplex PCR assay. For the multiplex PCR, a mixture combining 60 forward primers for TCR Vbeta segments and 13 reverse primers for TCR Jbeta segments was used. The table was pulled from immuneACCESS by TCRdb, which kept in-frame rearrangements only. Such tables lose some clones; where checked, under half of the loss comes from unresolved V genes, and the rest has no known cause. Recorded for this sample are 150,000 to 200,000 clones; over 75% of them occurred a single time. 11% to 15% of the sample is taken by the ten largest. Sequenced material: PBMCs. Every receptor here comes from a man aged 45 to 65 in good health and CMV-seropositive.

This rearrangement joins TRBV28 to TRBJ2-1; 8 bases line up with TRBD2. Per the germline V gene, CDR1 is MDHEN and CDR2 is SYDVKM. Germline trimming cut 1 base from V and 8 bases from J; bases unmatched to any gene: 7. The CDR3 loop spans 15 amino acids. CDR3 amino acids: CASSLSPSGGHEQFF. In nucleotides, the CDR3 is TGTGCCAGCAGTTTATCGCCCAGCGGGGGACATGAGCAGTTCTTC. Supplemented by reference TRBV28 and TRBJ2-1, the full variable domain reads DVKVTQSSRYLVKRTGEKVFLECVQDMDHENMFWYRQDPGLGLRLIYFSYDVKMKEKGDIPEGYSVSREKKERFSLILESASTNQTSMYLCASSLSPSGGHEQFFGPGTRLTVL.

The chain has TRBV5-1 and TRBJ2-2; 10 bases line up with TRBD2. J lost 4 bases, V lost 4 bases, and 4 bases had no gene match. This CDR3 has 15 residues. Germline V lookup: CDR1 SGHRS, CDR2 YFSETQ. The CDR3 region has the DNA TGCGCCAGCAGCGCTTCTAGCGGGGGCACCGGGGAGCTGTTTTTT. Amino acids: CASSASSGGTGELFF.

This clone has only one observation. The rearrangement links TRBV4-1 to TRBJ1-6, with D unclear. Trimming cost V 0 bases and J 2 bases, with 5 bases left between them. Germline V CDR1 and CDR2: MGHRA, YSYEKL. The CDR3 contains 15 residues. The CDR3 nucleotides read TGCGCCAGCAGCCAAGACACGGCCTATAATTCACCCCTCCACTTT. Translated: CASSQDTAYNSPLHF.

CDR3 in amino acids: CASSVGDRGGYEQYF. The CDR3 DNA is TGTGCCAGCAGCGTAGGGGACAGGGGAGGGTACGAGCAGTACTTC. This chain connects TRBV9 to TRBJ2-5, with 10 bases aligning to TRBD1. The J call may be in error: the DNA end matches TRBJ2-7 better. The CDR3 spans 15 residues. Germline CDR1 and CDR2: SGDLS and YYNGEE.

V and J are TRBV7-8 and TRBJ2-7; 9 bases match TRBD2. The germline CDR1 and CDR2 sequences are SGHVS and FQNEAQ. V was clipped by 4 bases and J by 4 bases; unmatched bases: 8. The CDR3 runs 15 residues. Here the CDR3 reads CASSSQPGLAYEQYF. For the CDR3, the DNA is TGTGCCAGCAGCTCGCAACCGGGACTAGCTTACGAGCAGTACTTC.

This clone came up once. The V and J genes are TRBV6-6 and TRBJ1-1; D is possibly TRBD1 (5 bases). The V gene's germline CDR1 is MNHNY and CDR2 SVGAGI (reference sequence). V dropped 4 bases and J dropped 4 bases, with 16 bases sitting between them. The CDR3 is made up of 15 amino acids. CDR3 protein: CASSFTSGMSTEAFF. The CDR3 bases are TGTGCCAGCAGTTTCACTTCAGGGATGAGCACTGAAGCTTTCTTT.

The genes are TRBV7-2 and TRBJ1-5; the match to TRBD1 covers 12 bases. Germline V gives CDR1 SGHTA, CDR2 FQGNSA. The CDR3 runs to 14 residues. V gave up 5 bases and J gave up 6 bases; unmatched junction bases: 2. In DNA, the CDR3 is TGTGCCAGCAGCGGGACAGGGGGCAGTCAGCCCCAGCATTTT. It yields the protein CASSGTGGSQPQHF.

The genes are TRBV9 and TRBJ2-2, with 7 bases lining up with TRBD1. The CDR3 sequence is 14 residues long. V shed 4 bases, J shed 6 bases, and the junction held 6 bases outside the gene matches. Per the germline V gene, CDR1 is SGDLS and CDR2 is YYNGEE. The CDR3 region has the DNA TGTGCCAGCAGCCCCAGACAGGGCTCCGGGGAGCTGTTTTTT. Its translation: CASSPRQGSGELFF.

This chain joins TRBV7-8 and TRBJ1-5; 9 bases agree with TRBD1. The CDR3 consists of 13 residues. Losses at the gene ends were 5 bases for V and 5 bases for J; bases not matched to a gene: 1. CDR1 SGHVS and CDR2 FQNEAQ come from the germline V gene. The CDR3 region is CASSRDRDQPQHF. The CDR3 DNA sequence: TGTGCCAGCAGCAGGGACAGGGATCAGCCCCAGCATTTT.

This clone was counted only a few times. The J gene is TRBJ2-7, the V gene TRBV4-1, with TRBD1 matching over 9 bases. The trim removed 10 bases at V and 6 bases at J, leaving 10 bases unmatched. This CDR3 region has 13 residues. CDR1 MGHRA and CDR2 YSYEKL come from the germline V gene. The CDR3 loop is CATGTGLWGEQYF. CDR3 sequence (DNA): TGCGCCACTGGGACAGGGCTTTGGGGCGAGCAGTACTTC.

The chain combines TRBV7-8 with TRBJ2-1; 7 bases match TRBD2. Germline loops: CDR1 SGHVS, CDR2 FQNEAQ. The J segment lost 0 bases and the V segment lost 2 bases, leaving 1 base of the junction unmatched. This CDR3 spans 15 amino acids. The CDR3 loop is CASSLREGSYNEQFF. DNA for the CDR3: TGTGCCAGCAGCTTAAGGGAGGGCTCCTACAATGAGCAGTTCTTC.

The chain links TRBV7-9 to TRBJ2-5; 7 bases map to TRBD1. This CDR3 comprises 14 residues. CDR1 is SEHNR, CDR2 FQNEAQ, per germline (reference sequence). V gave up 3 bases and J gave up 5 bases; unmatched junction bases: 6. The CDR3 here is CASSLGQIGETQYF. The CDR3 coding sequence is TGTGCCAGCAGCTTGGGACAGATCGGGGAGACCCAGTACTTC.

V usage is TRBV7-2 and J usage is TRBJ2-5; 9 bases fit TRBD2. CDR3 length equals 17 residues. J gave up 2 bases and V 2 bases, and 9 bases lay outside the gene matches. In germline, CDR1 is SGHTA, CDR2 FQGNSA. The CDR3 DNA is TGTGCCAGCAGCTTAAACCCAGCGGGGGGATCTCAAGAGACCCAGTACTTC. It yields the protein CASSLNPAGGSQETQYF.

The chain is built from TRBV18 and TRBJ1-1, with D possibly being TRBD1 (6 bases). The CDR3 is made up of 16 amino acids. V dropped 3 bases and J dropped 10 bases, with 24 bases sitting between them. CDR1 is KGHSH and CDR2 is LQKENI in the germline V gene. CDR3 amino acids: CASSPKSGRGSMGAFF. The CDR3 nucleotides read TGTGCCAGCTCACCCAAATCAGGCAGGGGCTCGATGGGAGCTTTCTTT.

J is TRBJ2-5 and V is TRBV28; D possibly corresponds to TRBD2 (5 bases). The CDR3 has 17 amino acids. The germline gives CDR1 MDHEN, CDR2 SYDVKM. The V end was cut by 3 bases, the J end by 5 bases, with 22 bases between. The CDR3 here is CASSFIKANPRGETQYF. Written as DNA, the CDR3 is TGTGCCAGCAGTTTCATTAAGGCGAACCCACGAGGGGAGACCCAGTACTTC.

The chain links TRBV5-1 to TRBJ2-2, with D possibly TRBD2 on 6 matching bases. Between the trimmed V and J ends, which lost 1 base and 7 bases, there was a span of 14 bases. The CDR3 spans 15 residues. Germline CDR1 SGHRS, CDR2 YFSETQ. In DNA, the CDR3 is TGCGCCAGCAGCTTGCAAGATGGAGGGATCGGGGAGCTGTTTTTT. Its protein product is CASSLQDGGIGELFF.

This clone was counted only a few times. V is TRBV6-6 and J is TRBJ1-4; TRBD1 agrees at 9 bases. Germline V CDR1 and CDR2: MNHNY, SVGAGI (reference sequence). J was trimmed by 4 bases and V by 7 bases; bases with no gene match: 7. The CDR3 is 15 amino acids. The CDR3 nucleotides read TGTGCCAGCAACCAACCGGGACAGGGTAATGAAAAACTGTTTTTT. This translates into CASNQPGQGNEKLFF.

The chain couples TRBV5-1 to TRBJ2-2; D gene uncertain. Between the trimmed V and J ends, which lost 0 bases and 4 bases, there was a span of 7 bases. CDR3 length: 14 residues. The germline gives CDR1 SGHRS, CDR2 YFSETQ. This CDR3 reads CASSLAQATGELFF. The CDR3, as DNA: TGCGCCAGCAGCTTGGCCCAAGCCACCGGGGAGCTGTTTTTT. Full variable domain (outside the CDR3, taken from reference TRBV5-1 and TRBJ2-2): KAGVTQTPRYLIKTRGQQVTLSCSPISGHRSVSWYQQTPGQGLQFLFEYFSETQRNKGNFPGRFSGRQFSNSRSEMNVSTLELGDSALYLCASSLAQATGELFFGEGSRLTVL.